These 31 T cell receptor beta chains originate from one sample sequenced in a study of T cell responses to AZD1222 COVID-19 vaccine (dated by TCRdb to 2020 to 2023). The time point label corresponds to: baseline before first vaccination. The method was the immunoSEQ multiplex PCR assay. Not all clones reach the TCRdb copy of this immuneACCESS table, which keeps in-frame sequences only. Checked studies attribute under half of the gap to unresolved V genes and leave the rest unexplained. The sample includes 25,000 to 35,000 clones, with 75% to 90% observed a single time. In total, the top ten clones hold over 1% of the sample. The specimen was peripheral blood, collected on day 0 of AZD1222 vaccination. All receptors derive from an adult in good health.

In DNA, the CDR3 is TGTGCCAGCAGCTTGGCCGCGGCAGGGGATGGGGAAAAACTGTTTTTT. Its protein product is CASSLAAAGDGEKLFF. The chain links TRBV5-4 to TRBJ1-4, with a tentative D call TRBD1 (6 bases). The germline CDR1 and CDR2 sequences are SGHNT and YYREEE (reference sequence). The CDR3 has 16 residues. V was clipped by 0 bases and J by 8 bases, with 17 bases between them.

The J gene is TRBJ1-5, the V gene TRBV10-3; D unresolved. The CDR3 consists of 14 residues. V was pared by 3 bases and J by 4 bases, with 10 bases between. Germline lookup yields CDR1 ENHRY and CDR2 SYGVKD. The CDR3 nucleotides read TGTGCCATCAGTGACCGGCAGCTTAATCAGCCCCAGCATTTT. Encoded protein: CAISDRQLNQPQHF.

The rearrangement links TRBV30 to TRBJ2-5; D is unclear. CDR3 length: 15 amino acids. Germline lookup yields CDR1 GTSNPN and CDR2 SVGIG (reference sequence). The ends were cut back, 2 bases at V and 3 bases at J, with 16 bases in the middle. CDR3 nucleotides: TGTGCCTGGAGTCTGGGAAGATCGGTGGAAGAGACCCAGTACTTC. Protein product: CAWSLGRSVEETQYF.

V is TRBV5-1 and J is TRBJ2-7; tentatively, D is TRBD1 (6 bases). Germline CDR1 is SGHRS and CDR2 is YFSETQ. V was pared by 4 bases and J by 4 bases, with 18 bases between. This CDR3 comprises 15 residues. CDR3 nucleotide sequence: TGCGCCAGCAGCCCCCGCGGAACAGGGATTTACGAGCAGTACTTC. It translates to CASSPRGTGIYEQYF.

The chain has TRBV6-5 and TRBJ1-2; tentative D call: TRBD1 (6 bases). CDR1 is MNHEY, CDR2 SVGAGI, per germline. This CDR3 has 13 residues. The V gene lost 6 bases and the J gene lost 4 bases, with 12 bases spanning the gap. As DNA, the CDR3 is TGTGCCAGCAGCCTGAGACAGGCCTATGGCTACACCTTC. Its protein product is CASSLRQAYGYTF.

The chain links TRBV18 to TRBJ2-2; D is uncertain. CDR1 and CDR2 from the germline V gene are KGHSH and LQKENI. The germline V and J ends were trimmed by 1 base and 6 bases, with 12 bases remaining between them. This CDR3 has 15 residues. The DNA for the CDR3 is TGTGCCAGCTCACCACAGGGAATCTTGGCCGGGGAGCTGTTTTTT. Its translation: CASSPQGILAGELFF.

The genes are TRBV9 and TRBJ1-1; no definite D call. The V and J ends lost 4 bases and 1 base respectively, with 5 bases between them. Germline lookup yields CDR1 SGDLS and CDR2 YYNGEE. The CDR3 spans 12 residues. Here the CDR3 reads CASSSPNTEAFF. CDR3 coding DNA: TGTGCCAGCAGCTCGCCGAACACTGAAGCTTTCTTT.

The CDR3 here is CASSATPYNEQFF. In DNA, the CDR3 is TGTGCCAGCAGCGCGACCCCCTACAATGAGCAGTTCTTC. V gene TRBV9 combines with J gene TRBJ2-1, with unresolved D. The CDR3 consists of 13 residues. Looked up from germline, CDR1 is SGDLS and CDR2 is YYNGEE. V lost 3 bases and J 2 bases, leaving 6 bases between the germline ends.

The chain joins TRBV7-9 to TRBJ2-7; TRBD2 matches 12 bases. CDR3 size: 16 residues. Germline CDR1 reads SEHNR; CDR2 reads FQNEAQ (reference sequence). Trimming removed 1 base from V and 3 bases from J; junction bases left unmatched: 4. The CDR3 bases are TGTGCCAGCAGCTTAGGACTAGCGGGAGCCAACTACGAGCAGTACTTC. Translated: CASSLGLAGANYEQYF.

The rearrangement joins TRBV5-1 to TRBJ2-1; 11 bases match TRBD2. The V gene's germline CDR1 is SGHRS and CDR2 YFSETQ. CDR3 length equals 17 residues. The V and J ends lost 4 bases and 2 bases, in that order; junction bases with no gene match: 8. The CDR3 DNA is TGCGCCAGCAGCCCAACTAGCGGGGGCCTCCCCTACAATGAGCAGTTCTTC. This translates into CASSPTSGGLPYNEQFF. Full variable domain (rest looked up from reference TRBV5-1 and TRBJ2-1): KAGVTQTPRYLIKTRGQQVTLSCSPISGHRSVSWYQQTPGQGLQFLFEYFSETQRNKGNFPGRFSGRQFSNSRSEMNVSTLELGDSALYLCASSPTSGGLPYNEQFFGPGTRLTVL.

The CDR3 nucleotides read TGTGCCAGCAGCCAAGATGTCCTAGCGGGAGGCTACGAGCAGTACTTC. Translated: CASSQDVLAGGYEQYF. The rearrangement links TRBV3-1 (or the pseudogene TRBV3-2) to TRBJ2-7; 11 bases map to TRBD2. In germline, CDR1 is LGHDT, CDR2 YNNKEL (reference sequence). This CDR3 is 16 amino acids long. V shed 0 bases and J 3 bases; nucleotides not matched to a gene: 4.

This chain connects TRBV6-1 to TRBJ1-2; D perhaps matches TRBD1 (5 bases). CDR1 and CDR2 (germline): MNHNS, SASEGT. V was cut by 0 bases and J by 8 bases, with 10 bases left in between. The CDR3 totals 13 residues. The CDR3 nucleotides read TGTGCCAGCAGTGAAGCAGGTGGGGGAGGCTACACCTTC. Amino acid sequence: CASSEAGGGGYTF.

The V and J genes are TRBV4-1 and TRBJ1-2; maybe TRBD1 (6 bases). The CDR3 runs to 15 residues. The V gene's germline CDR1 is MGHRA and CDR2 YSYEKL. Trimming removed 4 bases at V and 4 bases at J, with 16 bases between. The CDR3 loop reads CASSLSQPGVYGYTF. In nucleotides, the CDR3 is TGCGCCAGCAGCCTGTCTCAACCAGGGGTCTATGGCTACACCTTC.

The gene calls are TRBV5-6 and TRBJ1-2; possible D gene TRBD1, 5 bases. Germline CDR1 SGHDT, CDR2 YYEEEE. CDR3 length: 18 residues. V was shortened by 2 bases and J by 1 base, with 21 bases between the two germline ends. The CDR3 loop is CASSLDGTEALYNYGYTF. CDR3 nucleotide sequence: TGTGCCAGCAGCTTAGACGGGACGGAAGCTCTGTATAACTATGGCTACACCTTC. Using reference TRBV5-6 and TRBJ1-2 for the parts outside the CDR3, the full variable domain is DAGVTQSPTHLIKTRGQQVTLRCSPKSGHDTVSWYQQALGQGPQFIFQYYEEEERQRGNFPDRFSGHQFPNYSSELNVNALLLGDSALYLCASSLDGTEALYNYGYTFGSGTRLTVV.

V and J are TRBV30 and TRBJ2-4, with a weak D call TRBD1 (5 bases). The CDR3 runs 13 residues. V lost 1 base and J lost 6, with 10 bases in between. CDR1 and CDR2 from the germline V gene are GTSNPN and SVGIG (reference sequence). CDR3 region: CAWSGSRGNIQYF. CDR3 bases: TGTGCCTGGAGTGGGTCTAGGGGAAACATTCAGTACTTC. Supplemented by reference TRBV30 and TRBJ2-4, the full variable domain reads SQTIHQWPATLVQPVGSPLSLECTVEGTSNPNLYWYRQAAGRGLQLLFYSVGIGQISSEVPQNLSASRPQDRQFILSSKKLLLSDSGFYLCAWSGSRGNIQYFGAGTRLSVL.

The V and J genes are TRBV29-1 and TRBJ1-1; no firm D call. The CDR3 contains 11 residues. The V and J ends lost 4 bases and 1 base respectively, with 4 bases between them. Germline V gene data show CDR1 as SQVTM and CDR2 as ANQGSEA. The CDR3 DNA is TGCAGCGTTGCAGAGAACACTGAAGCTTTCTTT. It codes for CSVAENTEAFF.

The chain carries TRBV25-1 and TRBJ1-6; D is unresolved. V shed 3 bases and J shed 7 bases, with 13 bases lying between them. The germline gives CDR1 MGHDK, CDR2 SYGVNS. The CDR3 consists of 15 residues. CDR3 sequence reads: CASSEKGKTNSPLHF. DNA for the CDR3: TGTGCCAGCAGTGAGAAAGGGAAAACGAATTCACCCCTCCACTTT. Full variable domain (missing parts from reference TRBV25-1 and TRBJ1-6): EADIYQTPRYLVIGTGKKITLECSQTMGHDKMYWYQQDPGMELHLIHYSYGVNSTEKGDLSSESTVSRIRTEHFPLTLESARPSHTSQYLCASSEKGKTNSPLHFGNGTRLTVT.

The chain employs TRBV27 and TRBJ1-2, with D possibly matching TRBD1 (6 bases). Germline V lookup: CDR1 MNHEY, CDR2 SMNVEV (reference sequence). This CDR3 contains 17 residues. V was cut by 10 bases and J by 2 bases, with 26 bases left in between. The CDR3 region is CATRGGSGGRGNYGYTF. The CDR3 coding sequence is TGTGCCACCCGGGGGGGCTCTGGGGGGCGAGGGAACTATGGCTACACCTTC.

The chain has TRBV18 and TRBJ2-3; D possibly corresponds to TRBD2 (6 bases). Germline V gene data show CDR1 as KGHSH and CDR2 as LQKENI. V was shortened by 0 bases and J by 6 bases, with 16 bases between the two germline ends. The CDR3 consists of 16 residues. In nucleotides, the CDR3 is TGTGCCAGCTCACCACCGGGGACTCCTGGGAGGGATACGCAGTATTTT. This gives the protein CASSPPGTPGRDTQYF. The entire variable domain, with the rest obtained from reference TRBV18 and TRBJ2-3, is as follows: NAGVMQNPRHLVRRRGQEARLRCSPMKGHSHVYWYRQLPEEGLKFMVYLQKENIIDESGMPKERFSAEFPKEGPSILRIQQVVRGDSAAYFCASSPPGTPGRDTQYFGPGTRLTVL.

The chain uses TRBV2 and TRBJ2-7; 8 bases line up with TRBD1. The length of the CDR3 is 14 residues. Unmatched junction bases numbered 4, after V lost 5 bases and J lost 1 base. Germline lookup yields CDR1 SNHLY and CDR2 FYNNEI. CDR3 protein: CASSPRTGSYEQYF. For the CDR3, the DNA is TGTGCCAGCAGTCCAAGGACAGGGTCCTACGAGCAGTACTTC.

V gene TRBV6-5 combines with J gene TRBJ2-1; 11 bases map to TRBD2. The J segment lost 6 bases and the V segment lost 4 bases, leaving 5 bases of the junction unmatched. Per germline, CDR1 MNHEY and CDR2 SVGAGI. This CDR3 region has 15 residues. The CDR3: CASSSSTSGGNEQFF. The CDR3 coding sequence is TGTGCCAGCAGTTCTTCAACTAGCGGGGGCAATGAGCAGTTCTTC.

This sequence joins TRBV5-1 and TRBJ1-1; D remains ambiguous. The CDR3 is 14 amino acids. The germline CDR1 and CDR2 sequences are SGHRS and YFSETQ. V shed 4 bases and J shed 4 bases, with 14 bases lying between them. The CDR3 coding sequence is TGCGCCAGCAGCGCCCGACAAATGGGCACTGAAGCTTTCTTT. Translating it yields CASSARQMGTEAFF.

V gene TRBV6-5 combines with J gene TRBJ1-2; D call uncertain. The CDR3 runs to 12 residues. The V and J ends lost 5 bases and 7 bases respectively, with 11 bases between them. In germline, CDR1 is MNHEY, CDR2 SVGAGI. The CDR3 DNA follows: TGTGCCAGCAGTACATCTTCGGGTGGCTACACCTTC. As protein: CASSTSSGGYTF.

CDR3 loop: CASSLRPVSSGNTIYF. CDR3 coding DNA: TGCGCCAGCAGCCTCCGCCCGGTCAGCTCTGGAAACACCATATATTTT. The genes are TRBV4-1 and TRBJ1-3; D not certain. CDR1 is MGHRA, CDR2 YSYEKL, per germline. The CDR3 runs 16 residues. The germline V and J ends were trimmed by 4 bases and 0 bases, with 13 bases remaining between them.

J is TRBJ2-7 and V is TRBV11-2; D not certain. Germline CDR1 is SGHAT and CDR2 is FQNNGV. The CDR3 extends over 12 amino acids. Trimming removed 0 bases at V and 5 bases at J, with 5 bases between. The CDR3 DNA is TGTGCCAGCAGCTTAGATCGAAACGAGCAGTACTTC. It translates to CASSLDRNEQYF.

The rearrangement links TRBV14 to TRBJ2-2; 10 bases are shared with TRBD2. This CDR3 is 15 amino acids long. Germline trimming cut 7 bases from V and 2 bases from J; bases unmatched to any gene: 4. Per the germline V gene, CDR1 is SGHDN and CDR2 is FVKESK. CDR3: CASNLAGVNTGELFF. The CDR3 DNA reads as TGTGCCAGCAACCTAGCGGGAGTCAACACCGGGGAGCTGTTTTTT.

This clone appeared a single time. The CDR3 region is CASSLEGSNQPQHF. The CDR3 DNA reads as TGTGCCAGCAGCTTGGAGGGGTCCAATCAGCCCCAGCATTTT. V usage is TRBV5-5 and J usage is TRBJ1-5; a possible D gene is TRBD1 (5 bases). CDR3 length: 14 residues. Germline CDR1 SGHKS, CDR2 YYEKEE (reference sequence). V lost 0 bases to trimming and J lost 3 bases, with 7 bases between them.

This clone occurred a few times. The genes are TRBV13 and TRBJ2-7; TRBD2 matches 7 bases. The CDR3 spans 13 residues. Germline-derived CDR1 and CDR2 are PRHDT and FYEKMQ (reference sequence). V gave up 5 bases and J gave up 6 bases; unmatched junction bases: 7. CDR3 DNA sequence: TGTGCCAGCAGCCTTGGACTAGTAAGCGAGCAGTACTTC. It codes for CASSLGLVSEQYF.

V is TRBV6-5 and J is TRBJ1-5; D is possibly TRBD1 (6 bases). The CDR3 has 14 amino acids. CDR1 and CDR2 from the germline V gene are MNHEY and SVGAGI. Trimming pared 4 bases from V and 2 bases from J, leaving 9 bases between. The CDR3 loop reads CASSLRGGNQPQHF. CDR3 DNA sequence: TGTGCCAGCAGTTTAAGGGGGGGCAATCAGCCCCAGCATTTT.

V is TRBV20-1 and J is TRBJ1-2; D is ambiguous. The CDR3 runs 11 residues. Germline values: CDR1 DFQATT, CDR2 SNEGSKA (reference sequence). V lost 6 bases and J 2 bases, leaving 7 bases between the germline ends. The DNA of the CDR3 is TGCAGTGCAGTCAAAAACTATGGCTACACCTTC. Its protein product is CSAVKNYGYTF.

For the CDR3, the DNA is TGTGCCTGGAGTGTAACAGGGGATCAGCCCCAGCATTTT. Amino acids: CAWSVTGDQPQHF. V and J are TRBV30 and TRBJ1-5; 7 bases are shared with TRBD1. This CDR3 is built from 13 residues. With V trimmed by 0 bases and J by 5 bases, 1 base remained unmatched. The germline V gene encodes CDR1 GTSNPN and CDR2 SVGIG (reference sequence).